This T cell receptor beta chain was observed in a study of shared clonotypes between healthy human individuals. Study background: Donors had three CD4 naive, three CD4 memory, two CD8 naive and one CD8 memory plate apiece. Study-wide points: In general, naive subsets displayed greater estimated richness than memory subsets did. Around 5.3% of naive CD4 clonotypes were shared across four donors.

Sequencing was performed with immunoSEQ multiplex PCR; in TCRdb, only in-frame clones are kept and a portion is missing. The table includes about 1.5 million clones, 95% to 99% detected once. For this clone: Its antigen is currently unknown.

Adult Caucasians living in Nashville, Tennessee made up all of the donors. Germline-derived CDR1 and CDR2 are SGHTA and FQGNSA. Trimming took 4 bases from V and 4 from J, leaving 19 bases between them. The CDR3 extends over 16 amino acids. The chain links TRBV7-2 to TRBJ2-5, with a possible D match to TRBD1 (5 bases). Sequenced material: naive CD4+ T cells sorted from blood. Regarding subset: CD45RA+ positively selected. This receptor was taken from a man in his thirties or forties in good health. CDR3 protein: CASSSRTRRGSETQYF. CDR3 in DNA: TGTGCCAGCAGCTCGCGGACCCGAAGGGGCTCAGAGACCCAGTACTTC.